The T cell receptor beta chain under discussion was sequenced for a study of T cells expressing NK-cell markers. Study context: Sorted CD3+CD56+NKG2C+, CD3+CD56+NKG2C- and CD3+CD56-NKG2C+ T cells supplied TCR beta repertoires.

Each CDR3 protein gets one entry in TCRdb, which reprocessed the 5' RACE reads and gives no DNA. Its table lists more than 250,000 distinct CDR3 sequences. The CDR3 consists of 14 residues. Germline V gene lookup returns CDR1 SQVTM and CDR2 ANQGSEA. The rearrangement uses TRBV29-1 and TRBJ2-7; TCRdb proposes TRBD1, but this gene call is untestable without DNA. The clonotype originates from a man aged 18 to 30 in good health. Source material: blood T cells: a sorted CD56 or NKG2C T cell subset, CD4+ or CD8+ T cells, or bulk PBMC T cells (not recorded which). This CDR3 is CSVVSRGRRDEQYF.